The source of this T cell receptor beta chain is a study of T cells in Graves' hyperthyroidism and ophthalmopathy. The CDR3 regions of TCR beta were amplified from RNA transcripts. HTBI primers were the set used in a first-round RT-PCR of the TCR CDR3. TCRdb re-derived calls from the multiplex PCR reads in MiXCR, one entry per CDR3 protein. Of 400,000 to 550,000 distinct CDR3 sequences detected, roughly a quarter appear once; the ten largest clones hold approximately 11%. The CDR3 is 11 residues long. The germline V gene encodes CDR1 DFQATT and CDR2 SNEGSKA (reference sequence). V lost 4 bases, J lost 8 bases, and 2 bases stayed unmatched. There are many counts of this clonotype.

Sequencing was done on a sample of blood. The sequence derives from a woman in her 30s with Graves' ophthalmopathy. The genes are TRBV20-1 and TRBJ2-4; 7 bases map to TRBD1. The DNA of the CDR3 is TGCAGTGCTAAGCAGGGGGACATTCAGTACTTC. This encodes CSAKQGDIQYF.